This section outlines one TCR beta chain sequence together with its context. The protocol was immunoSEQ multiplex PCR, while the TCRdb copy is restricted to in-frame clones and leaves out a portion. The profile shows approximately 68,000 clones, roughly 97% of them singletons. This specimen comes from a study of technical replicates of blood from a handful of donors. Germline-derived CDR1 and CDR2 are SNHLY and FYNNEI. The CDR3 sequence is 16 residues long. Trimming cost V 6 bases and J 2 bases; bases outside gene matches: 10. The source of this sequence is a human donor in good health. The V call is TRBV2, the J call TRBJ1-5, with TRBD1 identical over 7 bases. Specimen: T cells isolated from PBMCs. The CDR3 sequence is CASRGDSAVGNQPQHF. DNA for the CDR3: TGTGCCAGCAGGGGGGACAGTGCCGTGGGCAATCAGCCCCAGCATTTT.